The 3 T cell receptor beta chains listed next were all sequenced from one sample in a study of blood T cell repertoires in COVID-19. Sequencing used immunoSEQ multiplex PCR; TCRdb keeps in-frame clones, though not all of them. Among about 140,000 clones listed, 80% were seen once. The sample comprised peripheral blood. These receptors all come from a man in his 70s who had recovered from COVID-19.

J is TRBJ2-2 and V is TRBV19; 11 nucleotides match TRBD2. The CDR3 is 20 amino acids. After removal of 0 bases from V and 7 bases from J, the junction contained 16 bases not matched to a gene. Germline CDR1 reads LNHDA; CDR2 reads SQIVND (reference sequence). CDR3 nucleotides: TGTGCCAGTAGTATAGATCTGCGGGGGAGACTAGCGGGATCCCTCGGGGAGCTGTTTTTT. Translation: CASSIDLRGRLAGSLGELFF. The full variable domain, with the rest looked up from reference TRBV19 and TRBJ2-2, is DGGITQSPKYLFRKEGQNVTLSCEQNLNHDAMYWYRQDPGQGLRLIYYSQIVNDFQKGDIAEGYSVSREKKESFPLTVTSAQKNPTAFYLCASSIDLRGRLAGSLGELFFGEGSRLTVL.

The CDR3 DNA follows: TGTGCCAGCAGCTCGGCGGACAGGCGAGGGAACATTCAGTACTTC. This gives the protein CASSSADRRGNIQYF. V gene TRBV5-4 combines with J gene TRBJ2-4; 7 bases line up with TRBD1. Germline V CDR1 and CDR2: SGHNT, YYREEE (reference sequence). This CDR3 contains 15 residues. Losses at the gene ends were 3 bases for V and 7 bases for J; bases not matched to a gene: 10.

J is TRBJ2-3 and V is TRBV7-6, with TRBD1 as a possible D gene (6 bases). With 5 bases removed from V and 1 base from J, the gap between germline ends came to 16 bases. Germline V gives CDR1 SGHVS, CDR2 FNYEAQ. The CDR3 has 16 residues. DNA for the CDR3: TGTGCCAGCAGCCATCTAAGGACAGAAGGCACAGATACGCAGTATTTT. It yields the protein CASSHLRTEGTDTQYF. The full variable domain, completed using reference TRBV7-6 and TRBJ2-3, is GAGVSQSPRYKVTKRGQDVALRCDPISGHVSLYWYRQALGQGPEFLTYFNYEAQQDKSGLPNDRFSAERPEGSISTLTIQRTEQRDSAMYRCASSHLRTEGTDTQYFGPGTRLTVL.